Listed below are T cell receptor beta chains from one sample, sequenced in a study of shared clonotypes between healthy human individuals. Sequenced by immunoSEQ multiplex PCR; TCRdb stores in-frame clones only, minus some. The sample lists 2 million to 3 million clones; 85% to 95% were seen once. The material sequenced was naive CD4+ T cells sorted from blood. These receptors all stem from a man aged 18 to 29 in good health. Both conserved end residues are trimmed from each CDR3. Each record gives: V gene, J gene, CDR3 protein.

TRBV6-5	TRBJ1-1	ASSYGRMNTEAF
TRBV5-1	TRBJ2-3	ASSLAGGSNRLDTQY
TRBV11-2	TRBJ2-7	ASSRRDTSYEQY
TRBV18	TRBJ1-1	ASSPQLEGGTEAF
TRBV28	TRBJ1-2	ASRRDSRYGYT
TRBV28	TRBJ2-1	ASSFWGQHNEQF
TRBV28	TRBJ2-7	ASTSRPREQY
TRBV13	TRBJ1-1	ASSLVQGAMTEAF
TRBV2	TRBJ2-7	ASRGALVDEQY
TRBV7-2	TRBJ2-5	ASSLGGRASETQY
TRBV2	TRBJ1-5	ASLPAPAQDNQPQH
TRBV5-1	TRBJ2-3	ASSLSYGSSTDTQY
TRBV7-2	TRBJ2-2	ASSLELARTGELF
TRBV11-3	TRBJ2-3	ASSLQGSSTDTQY
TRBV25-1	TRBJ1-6	ASSEEGQDNSPLH
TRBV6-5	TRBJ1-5	ASKRGINQPQH
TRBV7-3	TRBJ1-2	ASSGTGGNGYT
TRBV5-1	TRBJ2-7	ASGSSVGGGYEQY
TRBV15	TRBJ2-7	ATSGQDRDDYEQY